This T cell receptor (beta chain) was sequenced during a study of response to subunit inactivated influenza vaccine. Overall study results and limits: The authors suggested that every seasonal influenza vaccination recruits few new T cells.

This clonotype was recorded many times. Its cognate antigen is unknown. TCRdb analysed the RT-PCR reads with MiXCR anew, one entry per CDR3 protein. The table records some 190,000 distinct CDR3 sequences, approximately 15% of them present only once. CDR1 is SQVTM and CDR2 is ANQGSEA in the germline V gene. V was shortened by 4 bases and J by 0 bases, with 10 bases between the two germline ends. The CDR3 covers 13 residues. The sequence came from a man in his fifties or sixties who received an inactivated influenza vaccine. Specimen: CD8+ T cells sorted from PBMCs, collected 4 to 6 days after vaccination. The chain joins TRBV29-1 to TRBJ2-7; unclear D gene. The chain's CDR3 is CSVVTDGSYEQYF. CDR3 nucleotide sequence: TGCAGCGTTGTGACGGATGGCTCCTACGAGCAGTACTTC.